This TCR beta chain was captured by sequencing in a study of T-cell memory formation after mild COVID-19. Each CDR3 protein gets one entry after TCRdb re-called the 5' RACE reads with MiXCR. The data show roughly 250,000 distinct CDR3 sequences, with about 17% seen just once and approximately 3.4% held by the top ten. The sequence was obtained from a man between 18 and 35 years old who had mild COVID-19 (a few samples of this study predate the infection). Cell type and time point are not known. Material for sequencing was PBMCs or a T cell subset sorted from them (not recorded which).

The CDR3 loop reads CASGRSGDTGELFF. In DNA, the CDR3 is TGTGCCAGCGGGCGGAGCGGGGACACCGGGGAGCTGTTTTTT. V is TRBV6-5 and J is TRBJ2-2; TRBD2 matches at 7 bases. Trimming took 8 bases from V and 3 from J; bases not matched to a gene: 6. Germline CDR1 MNHEY, CDR2 SVGAGI. The CDR3 loop spans 14 amino acids.